The TCR beta chain described here comes from a study of response to subunit inactivated influenza vaccine. Trimming took 5 bases from V and 4 from J; bases not matched to a gene: 8. This CDR3 has 16 amino acids. Germline V gene sequence: CDR1 SGHVS, CDR2 FNYEAQ. TCRdb reprocessed the RT-PCR reads via MiXCR and lists one record per CDR3 protein. This table holds around 750,000 distinct CDR3 sequences, 21% found once. This clonotype was counted a few times. What it recognizes is unknown. General observations from the study: A suggestion made by the authors is that each seasonal influenza vaccination recruits few new T cells.

The receptor was isolated from a man aged 50 or older who received an inactivated influenza vaccine. Specimen: PBMCs from blood, collected approximately 5 days after vaccination. The chain uses TRBV7-6 and TRBJ2-1; TRBD1 matches at 10 bases. CDR3 DNA: TGTGCCAGCAGCCCACGGGGACAGGGGCCATACAATGAGCAGTTCTTC. This codes for CASSPRGQGPYNEQFF. The full variable domain, in which reference TRBV7-6 and TRBJ2-1 provide the parts outside the CDR3, is GAGVSQSPRYKVTKRGQDVALRCDPISGHVSLYWYRQALGQGPEFLTYFNYEAQQDKSGLPNDRFSAERPEGSISTLTIQRTEQRDSAMYRCASSPRGQGPYNEQFFGPGTRLTVL.